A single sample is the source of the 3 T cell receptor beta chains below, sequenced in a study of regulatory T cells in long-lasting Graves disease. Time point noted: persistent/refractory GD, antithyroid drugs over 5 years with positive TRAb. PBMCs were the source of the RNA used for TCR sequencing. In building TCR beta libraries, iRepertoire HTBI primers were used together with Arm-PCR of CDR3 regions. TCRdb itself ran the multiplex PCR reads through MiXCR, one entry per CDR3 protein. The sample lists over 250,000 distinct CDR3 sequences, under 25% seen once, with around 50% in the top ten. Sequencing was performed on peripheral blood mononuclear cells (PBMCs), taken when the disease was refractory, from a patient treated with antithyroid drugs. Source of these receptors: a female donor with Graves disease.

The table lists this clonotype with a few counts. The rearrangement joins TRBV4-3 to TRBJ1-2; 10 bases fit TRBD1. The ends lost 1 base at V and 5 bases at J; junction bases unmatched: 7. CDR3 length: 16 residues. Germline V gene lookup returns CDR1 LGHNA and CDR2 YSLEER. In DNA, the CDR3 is TGCGCCAGCAGCCAAGTACCCGGGACAGGGGTATATGGCTACACCTTC. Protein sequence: CASSQVPGTGVYGYTF.

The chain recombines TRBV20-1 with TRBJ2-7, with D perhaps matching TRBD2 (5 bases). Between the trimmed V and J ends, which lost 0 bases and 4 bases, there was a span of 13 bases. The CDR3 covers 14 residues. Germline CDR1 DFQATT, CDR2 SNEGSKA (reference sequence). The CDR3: CSARETEDWYEQYF. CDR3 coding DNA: TGCAGTGCTAGAGAGACGGAGGACTGGTACGAGCAGTACTTC.

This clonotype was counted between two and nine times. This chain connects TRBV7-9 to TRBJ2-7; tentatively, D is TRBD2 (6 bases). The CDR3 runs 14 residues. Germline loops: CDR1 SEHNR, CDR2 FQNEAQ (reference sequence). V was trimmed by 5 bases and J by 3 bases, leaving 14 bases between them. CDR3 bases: TGTGCCAGCAGCCCTAGCGAGGGAATCTACGAGCAGTACTTC. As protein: CASSPSEGIYEQYF. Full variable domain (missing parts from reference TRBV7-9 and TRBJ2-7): DTGVSQNPRHKITKRGQNVTFRCDPISEHNRLYWYRQTLGQGPEFLTYFQNEAQLEKSRLLSDRFSAERPKGSFSTLEIQRTEQGDSAMYLCASSPSEGIYEQYFGPGTRLTVT.